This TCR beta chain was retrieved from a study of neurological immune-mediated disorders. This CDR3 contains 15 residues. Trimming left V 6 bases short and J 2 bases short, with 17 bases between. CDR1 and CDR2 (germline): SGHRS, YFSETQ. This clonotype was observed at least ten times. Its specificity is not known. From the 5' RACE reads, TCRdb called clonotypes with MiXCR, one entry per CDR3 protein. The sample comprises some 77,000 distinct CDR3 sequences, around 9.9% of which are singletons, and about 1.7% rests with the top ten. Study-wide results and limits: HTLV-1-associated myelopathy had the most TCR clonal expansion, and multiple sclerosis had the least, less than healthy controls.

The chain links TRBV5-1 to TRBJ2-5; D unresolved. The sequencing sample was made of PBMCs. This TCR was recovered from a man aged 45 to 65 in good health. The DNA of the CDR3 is TGCGCCAGCACCTGGACGGGCCTTCCACAAGAGACCCAGTACTTC. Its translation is CASTWTGLPQETQYF. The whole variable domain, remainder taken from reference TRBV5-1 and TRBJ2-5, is KAGVTQTPRYLIKTRGQQVTLSCSPISGHRSVSWYQQTPGQGLQFLFEYFSETQRNKGNFPGRFSGRQFSNSRSEMNVSTLELGDSALYLCASTWTGLPQETQYFGPGTRLLVL.